This note documents a single T cell receptor beta chain sequence. The sample is drawn from a study of CXCR3-negative and CXCR3-positive naive CD8 T cells. Per the germline V gene, CDR1 is DFQATT and CDR2 is SNEGSKA (reference sequence). The CDR3 runs to 15 residues. Through 5' RACE with UMI labels, the TRB cDNA libraries were prepared. Using the 5' RACE reads, TCRdb records one entry per CDR3 protein without DNA. This specimen shows about 48,000 distinct CDR3 sequences; the ten leading clones hold approximately 16%. The sequenced sample was memory CD8+ T cells from blood. The clonotype was recovered from a human donor in good health. Some clones in this sample may be carry-over from other donors' samples. The V gene is TRBV20-1, the J gene TRBJ1-6; TCRdb names TRBD1, which stays unverified in the absence of DNA. The chain's CDR3 is CSAPQTGGDNSPLHF.